This TCR beta chain stems from a study of T-cell memory formation after mild COVID-19. This clonotype showed up many times. What it binds is unknown. At one boundary the junction diverges from the germline segment, which might be a read error. The length of the CDR3 is 10 residues. Germline V gene lookup returns CDR1 SGHTS and CDR2 YDEGEE. TCRdb independently ran MiXCR on the 5' RACE reads; one entry per CDR3 protein. The sample lists tens of thousands of distinct CDR3 sequences; about an eighth were seen once. Findings of the study overall: The study found contracting CD4+ clones mainly in CM and EM and contracting CD8+ clones in EMRA.

The source material was PBMCs or a T cell subset sorted from them (not recorded which). This chain links TRBV5-8 with TRBJ1-4, with D hard to call. This clonotype was sampled from a young man who had mild COVID-19 (a few samples of this study predate the infection). Cell type and time point are not known. The CDR3 region is CASSLKGGRF. CDR3 bases: TGTGCCAGCAGCTTAAAGGGAGGTCGTTTT.